This TCR beta chain originates from a study of OX40 agonist ivuxolimab in advanced cancers. Study overall: Intravenous ivuxolimab was administered to patients every 2 weeks at 0.01 to 10 mg/kg.

This CDR3 is 13 amino acids long. Looked up from germline, CDR1 is MGHRA and CDR2 is YSYEKL. V was trimmed by 4 bases and J by 4 bases, leaving 10 bases between them. About this clone: Its antigen is not known.

Points from the study as a whole: Nonresponders, in some cases, also had low normalized T-cell clonal expansion.

Autoimmune disease history or systemic immunosuppression led to patient exclusion. The data were produced by immunoSEQ multiplex PCR, yet TCRdb's version contains in-frame clones alone and is incomplete. The sample records roughly 40,000 clones, around 89% being singletons. The clonotype was recovered from an adult with an advanced solid tumor such as melanoma, head and neck, liver or kidney cancer. The rearrangement uses TRBV4-1 and TRBJ1-1, with D uncertain. The sequencing here drew on CD4+ or CD8+ T cells sorted from blood, taken in a trial of the OX40 agonist ivuxolimab. The CDR3 DNA sequence: TGCGCCAGCAGCCGAGGGCCGGGCACTGAAGCTTTCTTT. Its protein product is CASSRGPGTEAFF.